Sequencing of this T cell receptor beta chain was carried out in a study of T cell responses to AZD1222 COVID-19 vaccine. Study-level results: Females made up more of the donors, who were largely white British, and clonal diversity may have come out too low. Two doses of AZD1222 preceded a rise in Spike-specific TCR breadth and depth.

A remark on this clone: Its target is not known.

Trimming removed 6 bases at V and 4 bases at J, with 15 bases between. The CDR3 covers 14 residues. From germline, CDR1 is MNHEY and CDR2 SVGAGI. Clones were read by immunoSEQ multiplex PCR, and TCRdb kept only the in-frame ones, dropping some. This sample carries 60,000 or so clones, approximately 80% of them seen once, and the ten largest clones take 20%. The chain recombines TRBV6-5 with TRBJ1-2; a weak D match, TRBD1 (5 bases). The receptor's source is an adult in good health. The sample here was peripheral blood, taken on day 0 of AZD1222 vaccination. This chain's CDR3 is CASSYGGRSYGYTF. The CDR3, as DNA: TGTGCCAGCAGCTACGGGGGACGGAGCTATGGCTACACCTTC.